This T cell receptor beta chain was captured by sequencing in a study of cytomegalovirus exposure and HLA in healthy donors. A remark on this clone: The target antigen is unknown.

Points from the study as a whole: The listing of 150 or so TCR beta chains classed them as cytomegalovirus-associated. Indistinguishable V segments, including TRBV6-2 and TRBV6-3, were excluded. Cytomegalovirus status was reportedly diagnosed by the classifier with high specificity and sensitivity. Common viral pathogens seemed, in a later analysis, to connect with several of the most significant clusters.

Germline V gene sequence: CDR1 MNHEY, CDR2 SMNVEV (reference sequence). Trimming pared 6 bases from V and 5 bases from J, leaving 16 bases between. CDR3 length: 14 amino acids. It was with 60 Vbeta and 13 Jbeta primers that the PCR ran. Method: immunoSEQ multiplex PCR; TCRdb's copy keeps in-frame clones and lacks some. Of fewer than 200,000 clones in the sample, 65% to 80% were seen once. The receptor comes from a woman aged 45-65 years in good health and CMV-seropositive. The chain has TRBV27 and TRBJ2-5; tentative D call: TRBD2 (6 bases). The sequenced sample consisted of PBMCs. CDR3 nucleotide sequence: TGTGCCAGCAGCCCTAGGTCGGGGAGGGAGACCCAGTACTTC. Its translation is CASSPRSGRETQYF.